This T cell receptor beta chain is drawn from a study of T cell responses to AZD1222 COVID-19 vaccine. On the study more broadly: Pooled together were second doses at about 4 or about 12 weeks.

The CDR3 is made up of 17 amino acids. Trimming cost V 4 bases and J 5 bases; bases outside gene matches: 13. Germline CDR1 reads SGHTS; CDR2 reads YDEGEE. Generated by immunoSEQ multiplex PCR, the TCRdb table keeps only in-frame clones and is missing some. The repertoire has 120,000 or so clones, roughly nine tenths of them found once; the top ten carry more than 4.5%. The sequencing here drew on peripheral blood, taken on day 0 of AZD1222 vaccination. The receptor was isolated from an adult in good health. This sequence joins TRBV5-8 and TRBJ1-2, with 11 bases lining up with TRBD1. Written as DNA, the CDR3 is TGTGCCAGCAGCCCTACGTGGGGGGACAGGGGGTCGTATGGCTACACCTTC. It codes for CASSPTWGDRGSYGYTF. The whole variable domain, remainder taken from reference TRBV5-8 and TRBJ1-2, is EAGVTQSPTHLIKTRGQQATLRCSPISGHTSVYWYQQALGLGLQFLLWYDEGEERNRGNFPPRFSGRQFPNYSSELNVNALELEDSALYLCASSPTWGDRGSYGYTFGSGTRLTVV.